This TCR beta chain was identified in a study of blood T cell repertoires in COVID-19. Across the whole study: T cells, B-cell-depleted T cells, or PBMCs provided the cDNA or gDNA that served as material.

TCRdb keeps only in-frame clones here, not all; method: immunoSEQ multiplex PCR. The repertoire holds about 140,000 clones, with approximately 80% as singletons. The trim removed 3 bases at V and 1 base at J, leaving 12 bases unmatched. This CDR3 is built from 17 residues. The germline V gene has CDR1 SGHRS and CDR2 YFSETQ. The sample was peripheral blood. The TCR sequence derives from a man in his 60s with active or convalescent COVID-19. The chain is built from TRBV5-1 and TRBJ1-2, with 7 nucleotides matching TRBD1. The CDR3 here is CASSSRVNRGSNYGYTF. Written as DNA, the CDR3 is TGCGCCAGCAGCTCGCGCGTCAACAGGGGAAGTAACTATGGCTACACCTTC.